This T cell receptor beta chain emerged from a study of cytomegalovirus exposure and HLA in healthy donors. In the study overall: An early data release held around 80 million unique TCRs from HLA-typed donors.

The PCR made use of 60 Vbeta and 13 Jbeta primers. Only in-frame clones appear in the TCRdb table, and some are missing; sequencing was by immunoSEQ multiplex PCR. Here the sample spans approximately 150,000 clones, approximately 80% being singletons. About this clone: What it recognizes is unknown.

Study-level findings and limits: A later analysis, which compared TCR beta chains of equal frequency, found the HLA-associated ones more clonally expanded. Rates of TCR association differed by HLA locus in a later analysis, with DRB1 highest and HLA-C lowest.

This sequence was found in a man aged 30 to 45 in good health and CMV-seropositive. The specimen sequenced was PBMCs.

CDR3 sequence (DNA): TGCGCCAGCAGCCGAATGTACGGGACAGGGGGAGAAGCTTTCTTT. It is translated as CASSRMYGTGGEAFF. This rearrangement joins TRBV4-1 to TRBJ1-1, with 11 nucleotides matching TRBD1. This CDR3 is built from 15 residues. Germline V gives CDR1 MGHRA, CDR2 YSYEKL. The V and J ends lost 4 bases and 8 bases, in that order; junction bases with no gene match: 9.